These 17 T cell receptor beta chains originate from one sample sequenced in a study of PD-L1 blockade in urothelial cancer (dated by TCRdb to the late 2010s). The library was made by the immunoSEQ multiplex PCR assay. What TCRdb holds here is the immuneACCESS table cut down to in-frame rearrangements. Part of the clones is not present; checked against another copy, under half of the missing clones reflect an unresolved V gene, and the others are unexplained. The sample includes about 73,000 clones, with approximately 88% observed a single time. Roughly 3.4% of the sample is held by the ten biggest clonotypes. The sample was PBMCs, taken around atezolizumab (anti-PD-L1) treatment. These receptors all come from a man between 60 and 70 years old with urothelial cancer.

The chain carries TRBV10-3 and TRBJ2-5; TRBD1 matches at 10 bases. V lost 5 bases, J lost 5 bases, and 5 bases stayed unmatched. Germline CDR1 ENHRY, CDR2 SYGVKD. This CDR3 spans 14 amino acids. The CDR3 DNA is TGTGCCATCAGTCCGGGACAGGGGAAGGAGACCCAGTACTTC. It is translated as CAISPGQGKETQYF.

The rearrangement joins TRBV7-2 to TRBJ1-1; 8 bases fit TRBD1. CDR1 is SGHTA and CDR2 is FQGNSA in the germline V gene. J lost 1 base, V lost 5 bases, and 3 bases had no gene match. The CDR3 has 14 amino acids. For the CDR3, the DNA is TGTGCCAGCAGCCCACAGGGGGGGAACACTGAAGCTTTCTTT. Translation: CASSPQGGNTEAFF.

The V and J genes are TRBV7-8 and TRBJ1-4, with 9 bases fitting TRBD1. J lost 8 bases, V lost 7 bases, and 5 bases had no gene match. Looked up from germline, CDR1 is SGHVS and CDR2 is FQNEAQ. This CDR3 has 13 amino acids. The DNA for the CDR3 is TGTGCCAGCACAGGGACAGGGAGGGAAAAACTGTTTTTT. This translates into CASTGTGREKLFF. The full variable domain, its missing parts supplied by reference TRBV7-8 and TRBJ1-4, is GAGVSQSPRYKVAKRGQDVALRCDPISGHVSLFWYQQALGQGPEFLTYFQNEAQLDKSGLPSDRFFAERPEGSVSTLKIQRTQQEDSAVYLCASTGTGREKLFFGSGTQLSVL.

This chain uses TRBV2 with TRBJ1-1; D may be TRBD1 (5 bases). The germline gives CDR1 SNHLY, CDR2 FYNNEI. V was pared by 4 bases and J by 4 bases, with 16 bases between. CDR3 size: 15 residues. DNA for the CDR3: TGTGCCAGCAGTGCCGGACAAGTATCCATCACTGAAGCTTTCTTT. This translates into CASSAGQVSITEAFF. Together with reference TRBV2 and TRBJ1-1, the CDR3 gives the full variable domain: EPEVTQTPSHQVTQMGQEVILRCVPISNHLYFYWYRQILGQKVEFLVSFYNNEISEKSEIFDDQFSVERPDGSNFTLKIRSTKLEDSAMYFCASSAGQVSITEAFFGQGTRLTVV.

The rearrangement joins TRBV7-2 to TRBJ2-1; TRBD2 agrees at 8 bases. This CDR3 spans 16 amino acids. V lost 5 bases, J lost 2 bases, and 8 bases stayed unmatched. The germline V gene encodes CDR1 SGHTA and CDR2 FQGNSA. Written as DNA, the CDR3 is TGTGCCAGCAGCAAAAATAGCGGGAACCCCTACAATGAGCAGTTCTTC. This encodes CASSKNSGNPYNEQFF. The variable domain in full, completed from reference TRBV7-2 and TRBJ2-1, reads GAGVSQSPSNKVTEKGKDVELRCDPISGHTALYWYRQSLGQGLEFLIYFQGNSAPDKSGLPSDRFSAERTGGSVSTLTIQRTQQEDSAVYLCASSKNSGNPYNEQFFGPGTRLTVL.

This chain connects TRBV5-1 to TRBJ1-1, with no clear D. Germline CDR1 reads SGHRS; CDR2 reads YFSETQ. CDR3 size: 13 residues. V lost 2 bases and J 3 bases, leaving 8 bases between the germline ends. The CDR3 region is CASSFAEDTEAFF. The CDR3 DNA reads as TGCGCCAGCAGCTTCGCAGAGGACACTGAAGCTTTCTTT.

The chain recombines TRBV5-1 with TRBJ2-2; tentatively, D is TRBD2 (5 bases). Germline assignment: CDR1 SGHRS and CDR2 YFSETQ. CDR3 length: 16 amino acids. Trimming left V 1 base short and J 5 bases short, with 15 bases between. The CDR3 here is CASSLWTGVETGELFF. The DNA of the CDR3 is TGCGCCAGCAGCTTGTGGACTGGGGTGGAAACCGGGGAGCTGTTTTTT.

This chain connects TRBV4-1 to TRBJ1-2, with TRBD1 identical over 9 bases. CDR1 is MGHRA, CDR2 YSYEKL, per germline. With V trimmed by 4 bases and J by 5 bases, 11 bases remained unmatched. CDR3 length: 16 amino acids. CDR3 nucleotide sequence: TGCGCCAGCAGCCCGGCCGGACAGGGGAACCGATATGGCTACACCTTC. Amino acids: CASSPAGQGNRYGYTF.

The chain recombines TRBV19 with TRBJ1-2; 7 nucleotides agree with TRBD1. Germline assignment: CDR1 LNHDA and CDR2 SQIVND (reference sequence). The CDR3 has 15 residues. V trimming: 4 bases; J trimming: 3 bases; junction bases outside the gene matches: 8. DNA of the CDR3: TGTGCCAGTAGTACGATGGGACAGACCGACTATGGCTACACCTTC. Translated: CASSTMGQTDYGYTF.

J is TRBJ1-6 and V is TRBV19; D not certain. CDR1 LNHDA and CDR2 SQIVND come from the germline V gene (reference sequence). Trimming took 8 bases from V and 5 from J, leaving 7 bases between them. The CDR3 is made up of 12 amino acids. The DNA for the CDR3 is TGTGCCAGTCGCCACAATAATTCACCCCTCCACTTT. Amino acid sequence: CASRHNNSPLHF.

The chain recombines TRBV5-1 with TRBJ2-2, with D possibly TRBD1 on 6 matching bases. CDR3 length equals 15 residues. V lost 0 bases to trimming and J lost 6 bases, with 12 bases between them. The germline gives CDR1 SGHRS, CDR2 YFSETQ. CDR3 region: CASSLGLGAAGELFF. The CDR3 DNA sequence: TGCGCCAGCAGCTTGGGTTTGGGGGCCGCCGGGGAGCTGTTTTTT. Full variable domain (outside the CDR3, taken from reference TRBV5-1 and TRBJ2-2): KAGVTQTPRYLIKTRGQQVTLSCSPISGHRSVSWYQQTPGQGLQFLFEYFSETQRNKGNFPGRFSGRQFSNSRSEMNVSTLELGDSALYLCASSLGLGAAGELFFGEGSRLTVL.

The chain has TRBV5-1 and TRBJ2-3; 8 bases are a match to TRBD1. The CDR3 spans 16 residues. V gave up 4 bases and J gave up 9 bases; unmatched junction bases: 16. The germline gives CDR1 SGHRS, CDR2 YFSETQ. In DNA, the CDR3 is TGCGCCAGCAGCACCCTCGGACAGGGTCATCGGCAGACGCAGTATTTT. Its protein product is CASSTLGQGHRQTQYF.

The CDR3 nucleotides are TGTGCCAGTAGTTGGGACAGTTCCTACGAGCAGTACTTC. Encoded protein: CASSWDSSYEQYF. V and J are TRBV19 and TRBJ2-7, with 7 nucleotides matching TRBD1. The CDR3 consists of 13 residues. With 5 bases clipped from V and 1 base from J, the junction kept 2 bases outside the gene matches. Germline-derived CDR1 and CDR2 are LNHDA and SQIVND (reference sequence).

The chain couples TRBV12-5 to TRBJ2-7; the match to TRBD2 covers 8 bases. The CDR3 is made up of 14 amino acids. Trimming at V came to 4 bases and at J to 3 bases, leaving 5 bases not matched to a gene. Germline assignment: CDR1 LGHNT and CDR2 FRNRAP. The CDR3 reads CASGSPGGIYEQYF. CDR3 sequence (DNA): TGTGCTAGTGGTTCCCCGGGGGGGATCTACGAGCAGTACTTC.

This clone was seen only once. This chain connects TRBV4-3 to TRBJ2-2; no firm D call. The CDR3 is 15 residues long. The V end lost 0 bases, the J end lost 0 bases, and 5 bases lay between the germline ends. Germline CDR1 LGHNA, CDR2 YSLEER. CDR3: CASSQDHSNTGELFF. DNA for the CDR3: TGCGCCAGCAGCCAAGACCACTCGAACACCGGGGAGCTGTTTTTT.

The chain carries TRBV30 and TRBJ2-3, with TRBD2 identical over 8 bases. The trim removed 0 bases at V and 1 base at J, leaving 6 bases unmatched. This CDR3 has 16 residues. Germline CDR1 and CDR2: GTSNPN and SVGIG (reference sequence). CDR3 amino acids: CAWSVQTSGRTDTQYF. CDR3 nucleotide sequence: TGTGCCTGGAGTGTACAAACTAGCGGACGCACAGATACGCAGTATTTT.

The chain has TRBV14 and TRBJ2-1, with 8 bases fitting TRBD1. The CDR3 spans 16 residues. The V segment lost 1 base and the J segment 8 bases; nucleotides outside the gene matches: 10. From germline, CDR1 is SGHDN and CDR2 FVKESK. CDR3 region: CASSQAGGTGTYEQFF. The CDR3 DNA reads TGTGCCAGCAGCCAAGCTGGGGGGACAGGTACCTATGAGCAGTTCTTC. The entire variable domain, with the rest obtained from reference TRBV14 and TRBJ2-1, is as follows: EAGVTQFPSHSVIEKGQTVTLRCDPISGHDNLYWYRRVMGKEIKFLLHFVKESKQDESGMPNNRFLAERTGGTYSTLKVQPAELEDSGVYFCASSQAGGTGTYEQFFGPGTRLTVL.